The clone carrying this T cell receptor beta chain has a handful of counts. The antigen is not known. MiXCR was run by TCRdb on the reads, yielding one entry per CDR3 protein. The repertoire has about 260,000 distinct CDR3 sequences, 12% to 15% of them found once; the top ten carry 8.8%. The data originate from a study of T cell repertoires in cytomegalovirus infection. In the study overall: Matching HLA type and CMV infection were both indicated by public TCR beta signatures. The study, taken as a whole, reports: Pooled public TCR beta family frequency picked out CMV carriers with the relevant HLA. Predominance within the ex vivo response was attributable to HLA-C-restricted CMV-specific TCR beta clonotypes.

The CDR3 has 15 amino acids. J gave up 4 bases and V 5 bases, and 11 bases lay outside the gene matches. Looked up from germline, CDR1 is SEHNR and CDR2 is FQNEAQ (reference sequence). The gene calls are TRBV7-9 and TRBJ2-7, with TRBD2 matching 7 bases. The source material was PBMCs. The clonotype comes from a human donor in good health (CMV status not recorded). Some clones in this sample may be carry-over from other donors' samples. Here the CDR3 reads CASSPPAGEGYEQYF. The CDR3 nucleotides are TGTGCCAGCAGCCCACCGGCGGGAGAGGGGTACGAGCAGTACTTC. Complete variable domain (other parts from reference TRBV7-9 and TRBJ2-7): DTGVSQNPRHKITKRGQNVTFRCDPISEHNRLYWYRQTLGQGPEFLTYFQNEAQLEKSRLLSDRFSAERPKGSFSTLEIQRTEQGDSAMYLCASSPPAGEGYEQYFGPGTRLTVT.